This T cell receptor beta chain was found in a study of blood T cell repertoires in COVID-19. Looking at the study overall: The United States, Italy and Spain supplied acute and convalescent COVID-19 samples.

The CDR3 runs 15 residues. The germline gives CDR1 SGDLS, CDR2 YYNGEE. Deletions cut 1 base from V and 7 bases from J, with 14 bases between. Data came from immunoSEQ multiplex PCR; TCRdb stores just in-frame clones and leaves some out. The sample lists a few hundred thousand clones; 80% to 90% were seen once. In its sample, this clone was seen once. The sequence was obtained from a woman aged 45-59 years who had recovered from COVID-19. The chain combines TRBV9 with TRBJ1-4, with D unclear. The sample consisted of PBMCs or T cells enriched from blood (not recorded which). CDR3 in amino acids: CASSVIDGVGEKLFF. CDR3 coding DNA: TGTGCCAGCAGCGTAATTGACGGGGTTGGTGAAAAACTGTTTTTT.